These T cell receptor beta chains were read from a single sample in a study of persistence of HIV-infected CD4 T cells. These receptors are not linked to any known antigen. Profiled with immunoSEQ multiplex PCR; TCRdb holds only in-frame clones, not every one. The sample lists 24,000 or so clones; approximately 79% were seen once. The sequences come from CD4+ T cells sorted from PBMCs after approximately 19-hour stimulation, collected from a patient who received antiretroviral therapy. These receptors were obtained from an adult man with HIV who was CMV-seropositive. The CDR3 runs from the conserved cysteine through the conserved F or W. The D gene is left open where the match is weak. Clone size, where shown, is once, few, many, or a class for clones that have expanded.

D gene: TRBD1
J gene: TRBJ2-7
V gene: TRBV2
clone size: .
CDR3 protein: CAGAGRQGAYEQYF
CDR3 DNA: TGTGCCGGGGCCGGACGACAGGGGGCCTACGAGCAGTACTTC

D gene: TRBD1
J gene: TRBJ1-1
V gene: TRBV2
clone size: few
CDR3 protein: CASIRDRGGREAFF
CDR3 DNA: TGTGCCAGCATTCGGGACAGGGGCGGGAGGGAAGCTTTCTTT

D gene: .
J gene: TRBJ2-1
V gene: TRBV12-3/TRBV12-4
clone size: .
CDR3 protein: CASSFDINEQFF
CDR3 DNA: TGTGCCAGCAGTTTTGACATCAATGAGCAGTTCTTC

D gene: .
J gene: TRBJ1-2
V gene: TRBV7-3
clone size: .
CDR3 protein: CASSFIGGLDGYTF
CDR3 DNA: TGTGCCAGCAGCTTCATAGGAGGCTTGGATGGCTACACCTTC

D gene: TRBD1
J gene: TRBJ2-7
V gene: TRBV6-6
clone size: .
CDR3 protein: CASSIGQGFSYEQYF
CDR3 DNA: TGTGCCAGCAGTATCGGACAGGGGTTTTCCTACGAGCAGTACTTC

D gene: TRBD1
J gene: TRBJ2-1
V gene: TRBV7-3
clone size: .
CDR3 protein: CASRRDREGNEQFF
CDR3 DNA: TGTGCCAGCAGGCGGGACAGGGAGGGCAATGAGCAGTTCTTC

D gene: .
J gene: TRBJ1-1
V gene: TRBV6-5
clone size: few
CDR3 protein: CASRTIGVGFSEAFF
CDR3 DNA: TGTGCCAGCAGGACTATTGGGGTTGGGTTTAGTGAAGCTTTCTTT

D gene: .
J gene: TRBJ1-4
V gene: TRBV2
clone size: medium-sized
CDR3 protein: CASSQSIGDNEKLFF
CDR3 DNA: TGTGCCAGCAGCCAATCCATTGGGGATAATGAAAAACTGTTTTTT

D gene: .
J gene: TRBJ2-3
V gene: TRBV30
clone size: .
CDR3 protein: CAWSVRQGEEYF
CDR3 DNA: TGTGCCTGGAGTGTAAGGCAGGGGGAGGAGTATTTT

D gene: .
J gene: TRBJ2-3
V gene: TRBV10-1
clone size: .
CDR3 protein: CASSEPGIGTDTQYF
CDR3 DNA: TGCGCCAGCAGTGAGCCGGGAATCGGCACAGATACGCAGTATTTT

D gene: .
J gene: TRBJ1-5
V gene: TRBV6-1
clone size: .
CDR3 protein: CASSDLGRGNNQPQHF
CDR3 DNA: TGTGCCAGCAGTGACCTAGGCAGGGGAAACAATCAGCCCCAGCATTTT

D gene: TRBD1
J gene: TRBJ2-1
V gene: TRBV19
clone size: .
CDR3 protein: CASSKIDREGEQFF
CDR3 DNA: TGTGCCAGTAGTAAGATCGACAGGGAAGGTGAGCAGTTCTTC

D gene: TRBD1
J gene: TRBJ1-1
V gene: TRBV7-3
clone size: few
CDR3 protein: CASSFPGQVMNTEAFF
CDR3 DNA: TGTGCCAGCAGCTTTCCTGGACAGGTTATGAACACTGAAGCTTTCTTT

D gene: .
J gene: TRBJ2-1
V gene: TRBV21-1
clone size: .
CDR3 protein: CASSKDRAGVGNEQFF
CDR3 DNA: TGTGCCAGCAGCAAAGATCGGGCAGGGGTCGGCAATGAGCAGTTCTTC

D gene: .
J gene: TRBJ1-6
V gene: TRBV18
clone size: .
CDR3 protein: CASSPYRDKNSPLHF
CDR3 DNA: TGTGCCAGCTCACCTTACCGGGACAAAAATTCACCCCTCCACTTT

D gene: TRBD1
J gene: TRBJ2-7
V gene: TRBV10-2
clone size: few
CDR3 protein: CASSEIGGRADYEQYF
CDR3 DNA: TGCGCCAGCAGTGAGATAGGGGGCAGGGCCGACTACGAGCAGTACTTC

D gene: .
J gene: TRBJ1-6
V gene: TRBV14
clone size: few
CDR3 protein: CASSQSIKGVDNSPLHF
CDR3 DNA: TGTGCCAGCAGCCAATCTATCAAAGGGGTAGATAATTCACCCCTCCACTTT

D gene: TRBD1
J gene: TRBJ1-2
V gene: TRBV6-5
clone size: few
CDR3 protein: CASRVVGTGGYGYTF
CDR3 DNA: TGTGCCAGCAGAGTAGTCGGGACAGGGGGCTATGGCTACACCTTC

D gene: .
J gene: TRBJ2-7
V gene: TRBV1
clone size: .
CDR3 protein: CTSRMIGVRGEQYF
CDR3 DNA: TGCACCAGCAGGATGATCGGGGTACGGGGCGAGCAGTACTTC

D gene: .
J gene: TRBJ1-6
V gene: TRBV5-4
clone size: .
CDR3 protein: CASSYHPRSYNSPLHF
CDR3 DNA: TGTGCCAGCAGCTATCACCCGCGCTCCTATAATTCACCCCTCCACTTT

D gene: .
J gene: TRBJ1-1
V gene: TRBV29-1
clone size: .
CDR3 protein: CSVEVVENTEAFF
CDR3 DNA: TGCAGCGTTGAGGTCGTGGAGAACACTGAAGCTTTCTTT

D gene: .
J gene: TRBJ1-2
V gene: TRBV5-4
clone size: .
CDR3 protein: CASSLRNYGYTF
CDR3 DNA: TGTGCCAGCAGCTTGCGCAACTATGGCTACACCTTC

D gene: TRBD1
J gene: TRBJ1-2
V gene: TRBV3-1/TRBV3-2
clone size: .
CDR3 protein: CASTGGYGYGYTF
CDR3 DNA: TGTGCCAGCACAGGGGGCTATGGCTATGGCTACACCTTC

D gene: TRBD1
J gene: TRBJ2-7
V gene: TRBV28
clone size: .
CDR3 protein: CASSLHNSRGSEQYF
CDR3 DNA: TGTGCCAGCAGTTTACACAACTCCAGGGGGAGCGAGCAGTACTTC

D gene: .
J gene: TRBJ2-7
V gene: TRBV28
clone size: few
CDR3 protein: CASRAINYEQYF
CDR3 DNA: TGTGCCAGCAGGGCAATAAACTACGAGCAGTACTTC

D gene: .
J gene: TRBJ1-1
V gene: TRBV9
clone size: .
CDR3 protein: CASSGQASNTEAFF
CDR3 DNA: TGTGCCAGCAGCGGACAGGCATCAAACACTGAAGCTTTCTTT

D gene: .
J gene: TRBJ1-3
V gene: TRBV19
clone size: .
CDR3 protein: CASSIGVSGNTIYF
CDR3 DNA: TGTGCCAGTAGTATTGGAGTATCTGGAAACACCATATATTTT

D gene: .
J gene: TRBJ2-2
V gene: TRBV19
clone size: .
CDR3 protein: CASSIAGQGRGELFF
CDR3 DNA: TGTGCCAGTAGTATAGCGGGGCAGGGTCGTGGGGAGCTGTTTTTT

D gene: .
J gene: TRBJ1-2
V gene: TRBV21-1
clone size: .
CDR3 protein: CASSVDRGKGYTF
CDR3 DNA: TGTGCCAGCAGCGTCGACAGGGGAAAGGGCTACACCTTC

D gene: TRBD2
J gene: TRBJ2-2
V gene: TRBV7-2
clone size: once
CDR3 protein: CASSSQGLAGRIGELFF
CDR3 DNA: TGTGCCAGCAGCTCCCAAGGTCTAGCGGGGAGGATCGGGGAGCTGTTTTTT

D gene: .
J gene: TRBJ1-1
V gene: TRBV5-5
clone size: few
CDR3 protein: CASSFSGSFNTEAFF
CDR3 DNA: TGTGCCAGCAGCTTTTCGGGGTCATTTAACACTGAAGCTTTCTTT